These T cell receptor beta chains were read from a single sample in a study of cytomegalovirus exposure and HLA in healthy donors. Data came from immunoSEQ multiplex PCR; TCRdb stores just in-frame clones and leaves some out. The data contain about 130,000 clones, 81% of them singletons. The specimen sequenced was PBMCs. These TCRs come from a man younger than 35 in good health and CMV-seropositive. CDR3s include the opening cysteine and the closing phenylalanine or tryptophan. A D gene is named only where the DNA matches it firmly. Not every row has a clone size; where given, it reads once, few, many or a size class.

D: NA; size: once; V: TRBV5-6; J: TRBJ2-1; CDR3: CASSLVDEQFF; DNA: TGTGCCAGCAGCTTGGTAGATGAGCAGTTCTTC
D: NA; size: NA; V: TRBV10-1; J: TRBJ1-6; CDR3: CASGTGYNSPLHF; DNA: TGCGCCAGCGGAACCGGGTATAATTCACCCCTCCACTTT
D: NA; size: NA; V: TRBV5-4; J: TRBJ2-7; CDR3: CASSLGRGGEQYF; DNA: TGTGCCAGCAGCTTGGGGAGGGGCGGCGAGCAGTACTTC
D: NA; size: NA; V: TRBV5-1; J: TRBJ2-2; CDR3: CASSLVGRVIESTGELFF; DNA: TGCGCCAGCAGCTTGGTGGGCAGGGTAATTGAGTCTACCGGGGAGCTGTTTTTT
D: TRBD1; size: NA; V: TRBV15; J: TRBJ2-5; CDR3: CATRMGTAKKETQYF; DNA: TGTGCCACCCGTATGGGGACAGCCAAAAAAGAGACCCAGTACTTC
D: NA; size: NA; V: TRBV25-1; J: TRBJ1-1; CDR3: CASSEYSQGEAFF; DNA: TGTGCCAGCAGTGAATATTCCCAGGGTGAAGCTTTCTTT
D: NA; size: NA; V: TRBV7-2; J: TRBJ1-1; CDR3: CASSLRTDSYVAFF; DNA: TGTGCCAGCAGTTTACGGACAGATAGTTACGTAGCTTTCTTT
D: NA; size: NA; V: TRBV14; J: TRBJ1-6; CDR3: CASSPAGASPLHF; DNA: TGTGCCAGCAGCCCCGCAGGGGCCTCACCCCTCCACTTT
D: TRBD2; size: NA; V: TRBV19; J: TRBJ2-7; CDR3: CASSIPGGSYEQYF; DNA: TGTGCCAGTAGTATCCCGGGGGGTTCCTACGAGCAGTACTTC
D: TRBD1; size: NA; V: TRBV5-1; J: TRBJ2-7; CDR3: CASSSGTGAYEQYF; DNA: TGCGCCAGCAGCTCCGGGACAGGGGCCTACGAGCAGTACTTC
D: TRBD2; size: NA; V: TRBV27; J: TRBJ2-1; CDR3: CASSSPAGGYNEQFF; DNA: TGTGCCAGCAGTTCTCCAGCGGGGGGTTACAATGAGCAGTTCTTC
D: TRBD2; size: NA; V: TRBV5-1; J: TRBJ2-1; CDR3: CASSLTLSGLVGEQFF; DNA: TGCGCCAGCAGCTTGACCCTTAGCGGGCTTGTGGGGGAGCAGTTCTTC
D: TRBD1; size: NA; V: TRBV6-6; J: TRBJ1-1; CDR3: CASNRGRAFF; DNA: TGTGCCAGTAACAGGGGTCGGGCTTTCTTT
D: TRBD1; size: once; V: TRBV27; J: TRBJ1-5; CDR3: CASSPGQGRVPNQPQHF; DNA: TGTGCCAGCAGTCCGGGACAGGGTCGGGTACCCAATCAGCCCCAGCATTTT
D: NA; size: NA; V: TRBV9; J: TRBJ2-6; CDR3: CASSVGGHYSGANVLTF; DNA: TGTGCCAGCAGCGTAGGCGGACACTATTCTGGGGCCAACGTCCTGACTTTC
D: NA; size: NA; V: TRBV2; J: TRBJ2-1; CDR3: CASKETGSRIVEQFF; DNA: TGTGCCAGCAAGGAAACAGGGTCCCGAATTGTTGAGCAGTTCTTC
D: NA; size: NA; V: TRBV29-1; J: TRBJ1-1; CDR3: CSVERGRGEAFF; DNA: TGCAGCGTTGAAAGGGGAAGGGGTGAAGCTTTCTTT
D: NA; size: once; V: TRBV9; J: TRBJ1-1; CDR3: CASSLQGSNTEAFF; DNA: TGTGCCAGCAGCTTACAGGGATCGAACACTGAAGCTTTCTTT
D: NA; size: few; V: TRBV7-6; J: TRBJ1-1; CDR3: CASARTGTEAFF; DNA: TGTGCCAGCGCCCGGACGGGGACTGAAGCTTTCTTT
D: TRBD2; size: NA; V: TRBV11-1; J: TRBJ2-3; CDR3: CASSNLAGGKDTQYF; DNA: TGTGCCAGCAGCAATTTAGCGGGGGGAAAAGATACGCAGTATTTT
D: TRBD1; size: few; V: TRBV4-3; J: TRBJ1-2; CDR3: CASSQDGTGGATF; DNA: TGCGCCAGCAGCCAAGATGGGACAGGCGGCGCCACCTTC
D: NA; size: NA; V: TRBV9; J: TRBJ2-1; CDR3: CASSGSGAYYNEQFF; DNA: TGTGCCAGCAGCGGCTCAGGGGCTTACTACAATGAGCAGTTCTTC
D: TRBD1; size: once; V: TRBV7-2; J: TRBJ2-5; CDR3: CASSPRQGNWETQYF; DNA: TGTGCCAGCAGCCCCCGACAGGGCAATTGGGAGACCCAGTACTTC
D: NA; size: NA; V: TRBV19; J: TRBJ1-5; CDR3: CASSTSGPFQPQHF; DNA: TGTGCCAGTAGTACCTCAGGGCCATTTCAGCCCCAGCATTTT
D: NA; size: few; V: TRBV4-3; J: TRBJ1-1; CDR3: CASSQRLWEGNTEAFF; DNA: TGCGCCAGCAGCCAAAGGCTTTGGGAGGGGAACACTGAAGCTTTCTTT
D: TRBD1; size: NA; V: TRBV7-8; J: TRBJ2-7; CDR3: CASSSQRVGQPLTYEQYF; DNA: TGTGCCAGCAGCTCACAAAGAGTGGGACAGCCCCTAACCTACGAGCAGTACTTC
D: NA; size: NA; V: TRBV18; J: TRBJ2-5; CDR3: CASSQLGQETQYF; DNA: TGTGCCAGCTCTCAACTAGGACAAGAGACCCAGTACTTC
D: TRBD1; size: NA; V: TRBV6-6; J: TRBJ2-2; CDR3: CAIGTANTGELFF; DNA: TGTGCCATAGGGACAGCGAACACCGGGGAGCTGTTTTTT
D: NA; size: NA; V: TRBV6-5; J: TRBJ2-2; CDR3: CATETVANTGELFF; DNA: TGTGCCACCGAGACAGTTGCGAACACCGGGGAGCTGTTTTTT
D: NA; size: NA; V: TRBV27; J: TRBJ2-7; CDR3: CASRTPSYEQYF; DNA: TGTGCCAGCAGGACTCCTTCCTACGAGCAGTACTTC
D: NA; size: NA; V: TRBV7-9; J: TRBJ2-7; CDR3: CASSSTYEQYF; DNA: TGTGCCAGCAGCTCCACCTACGAGCAGTACTTC
D: TRBD1; size: NA; V: TRBV7-6; J: TRBJ1-5; CDR3: CASSRGTGNNQPQHF; DNA: TGTGCCAGCAGCAGAGGGACAGGGAACAATCAGCCCCAGCATTTT
D: NA; size: NA; V: TRBV6-4; J: TRBJ2-2; CDR3: CASSQSGNTGELFF; DNA: TGTGCCAGCAGTCAGAGCGGAAACACCGGGGAGCTGTTTTTT